This TCR beta chain is drawn from a study of T cell responses to AZD1222 COVID-19 vaccine. Study-level findings and limits: Spike-specific TCR depth and breadth grew after two AZD1222 doses.

The V and J ends lost 3 bases and 3 bases respectively, with 9 bases between them. The CDR3 length is 15 residues. Germline assignment: CDR1 SEHNR and CDR2 FQNEAQ (reference sequence). In regard to this clone: The antigen is undetermined.

Using immunoSEQ multiplex PCR, the repertoire was profiled, and TCRdb retains in-frame clones only, with some absent. The table has tens of thousands of clones, roughly nine tenths seen once. J is TRBJ2-6 and V is TRBV7-9, with D perhaps matching TRBD1 (5 bases). The receptor was derived from an adult who received the AZD1222 COVID-19 vaccine. Sequencing used peripheral blood, obtained 28 days after the second AZD1222 dose. DNA for the CDR3: TGTGCCAGCAGCTTGACAGTCGGTGGGGCCAACGTCCTGACTTTC. Translated: CASSLTVGGANVLTF. The whole variable domain, filled in from reference TRBV7-9 and TRBJ2-6, reads DTGVSQNPRHKITKRGQNVTFRCDPISEHNRLYWYRQTLGQGPEFLTYFQNEAQLEKSRLLSDRFSAERPKGSFSTLEIQRTEQGDSAMYLCASSLTVGGANVLTFGAGSRLTVL.